What follows describes a single T cell receptor (beta chain). This clonotype was picked up many times. The antigen it recognizes is unknown. No per-base quality is available; no much larger clone lies one base away. The V end loses 0 bases and the J end loses 3 bases, and a stretch of 14 bases separates them. CDR1 GTSNPN and CDR2 SVGIG were looked up in the germline V gene (reference sequence). The CDR3, cysteine through phenylalanine, is 16 amino acids long. Kept here is only the CDR3 DNA, which spans 48 bases and is read in frame from base 1. Library creation used PCR. TCRdb names Illumina HiSeq 4000 as the instrument used. Preparation of bulk TCR libraries followed a previously described approach, with the TCR primers listed in Table S5. Purification of total RNA was performed with the Qiagen AllPrep DNA/RNA kit. Before analysis, reads from multiple sequencing runs of the same library were pooled. Turning to the authors' computational methods: Reads were retained only if their TCR constant sequence matched exactly, and those retained reads were trimmed to 150 nt and grouped according to their 12-nt molecular barcodes. Reads within each barcode group were sub-clustered using a 15% Levenshtein threshold, and quality-weighted consensus sequences were constructed for each RNA molecule. Non-functional sequences were excluded, and lower-count sequences lying one edit away from another sequence were also excluded. Based on fitting two negative binomial distributions, any barcode sub-cluster with under 20% of the maximum read count was discarded. In TCRdb, the public reads were trimmed at Q25 with fastp and aligned with MiXCR, with productive beta chains retained. CDR3 protein duplicates are merged, each entry listing the most common genes and DNA. Here the V and J calls rest on TCRdb's processing, not on the authors' analysis. The sample records more than 300,000 distinct CDR3 sequences, about 22% of which are singletons. Approximately 0.8% of the sample belongs to the ten largest clones.

The sample belongs to a study of molecular identifiers for immune sequencing clone quantification (dated by TCRdb to 2016 to 2019). Describing the broader study: For a replicate experiment, RNA from around 20,000 or 99,000 naive CD8 T cells was divided into five aliquots, and four of the five aliquots were sequenced. This methods study used CD8 T cells to benchmark TCR RNA copy counting and molecular-identifier clustering-based TCR repertoire sequencing (MIDCIRS).

Naive CD8 T cell libraries were made from approximately 20,000 to 1,000,000 sorted cells using 10%, 30% or 50% of purified RNA. Naive CD8 T cells were FACS-sorted as CD8+CD4-CCR7+CD45RA+ on a BD FACSAria II into RLT Plus buffer. To test detection sensitivity, Jurkat RNA equivalent to more than eight TCR copies was spiked into samples of roughly 19,000-1,000,000 naive CD8 T cells. CD8 T cells were enriched with RosetteSep CD8+ T Cell Enrichment Cocktail and Ficoll-Paque, followed by ACK red cell lysis. Overall results and qualifications from the work: Highly expanded clone sizes could be underestimated if identical TCR molecules share a barcode. Even against a background of around 900,000 naive CD8 T cells, spiked-in Jurkat TCR RNA amounting to a single cell's worth was reported to be detectable. When barcode sub-clustering was not used, chimeric consensus sequences inflated TCR diversity, with chimeras reaching as high as 47%. Naive libraries contained spiked-in Jurkat TCR RNA (around eleven copies' worth), which is not part of the donor repertoire. In CMV-specific effector cells, clones with more than 20 RNA copies contained over 98% of molecules, whereas in naive cells such clones contained under 1% of molecules. Modeling estimated 3 to 3.5 recovered TCR RNA copies per cell, compared with about ten by digital PCR, which implies 25% to 30% capture efficiency.

The sequence is built from TRBV30 and TRBJ2-2, with TRBD1 tentatively as D gene (5 bases match). The sample consisted of naive CD8+ T cells from blood, with Jurkat cell RNA spiked in. According to the study, the label for this sample's cell subset or site signals: FACS-sorted CD8+CD4-CCR7+CD45RA+ naive T cells. This clonotype was sampled from a human donor in good health. Some libraries in this study had Jurkat cell RNA spiked in. The sequenced DNA is TGTGCCTGGAGTGTAATAGGGGCGCAGGACACCGGGGAGCTGTTTTTT. This codes for CAWSVIGAQDTGELFF.